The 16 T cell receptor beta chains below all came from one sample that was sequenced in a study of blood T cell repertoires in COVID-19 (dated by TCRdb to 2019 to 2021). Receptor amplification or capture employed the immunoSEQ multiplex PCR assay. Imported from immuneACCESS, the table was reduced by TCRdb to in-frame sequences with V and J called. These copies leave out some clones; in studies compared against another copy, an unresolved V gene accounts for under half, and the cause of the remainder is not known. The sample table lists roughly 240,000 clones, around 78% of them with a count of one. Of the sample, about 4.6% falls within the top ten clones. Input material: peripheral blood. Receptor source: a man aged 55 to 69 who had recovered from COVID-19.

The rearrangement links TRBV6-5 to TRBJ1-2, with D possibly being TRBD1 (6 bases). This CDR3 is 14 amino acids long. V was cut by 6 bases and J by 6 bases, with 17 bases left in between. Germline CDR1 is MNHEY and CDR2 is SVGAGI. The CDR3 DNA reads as TGTGCCAGCAGAGCACAGGGTCCCTTTCATGGCTACACCTTC. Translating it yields CASRAQGPFHGYTF.

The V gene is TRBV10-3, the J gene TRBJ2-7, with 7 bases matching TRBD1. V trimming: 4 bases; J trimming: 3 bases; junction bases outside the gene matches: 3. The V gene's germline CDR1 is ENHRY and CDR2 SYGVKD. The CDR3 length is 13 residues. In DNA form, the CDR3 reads TGTGCCATCAGTGGGGACAGAAACTACGAGCAGTACTTC. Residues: CAISGDRNYEQYF.

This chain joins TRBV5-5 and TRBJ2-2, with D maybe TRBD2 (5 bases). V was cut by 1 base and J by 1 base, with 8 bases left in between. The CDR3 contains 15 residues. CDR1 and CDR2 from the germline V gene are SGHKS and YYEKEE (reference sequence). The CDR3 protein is CASSLREMNTGELFF. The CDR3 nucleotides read TGTGCCAGCAGCTTGAGGGAGATGAACACCGGGGAGCTGTTTTTT.

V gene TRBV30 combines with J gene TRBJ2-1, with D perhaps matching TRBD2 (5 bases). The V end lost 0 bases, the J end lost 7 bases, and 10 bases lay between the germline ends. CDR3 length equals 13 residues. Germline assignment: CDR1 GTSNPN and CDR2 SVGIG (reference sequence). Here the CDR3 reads CAWSVLAANEQFF. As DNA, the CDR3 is TGTGCCTGGAGTGTCCTAGCAGCGAATGAGCAGTTCTTC. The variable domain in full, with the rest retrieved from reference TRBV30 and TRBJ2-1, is SQTIHQWPATLVQPVGSPLSLECTVEGTSNPNLYWYRQAAGRGLQLLFYSVGIGQISSEVPQNLSASRPQDRQFILSSKKLLLSDSGFYLCAWSVLAANEQFFGPGTRLTVL.

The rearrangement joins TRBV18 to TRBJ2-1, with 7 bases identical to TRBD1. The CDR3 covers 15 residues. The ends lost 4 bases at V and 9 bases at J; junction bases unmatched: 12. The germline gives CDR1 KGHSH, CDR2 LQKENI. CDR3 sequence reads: CASSHGVRGSGEQFF. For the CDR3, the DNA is TGTGCCAGCTCACACGGCGTCAGGGGGTCGGGTGAGCAGTTCTTC.

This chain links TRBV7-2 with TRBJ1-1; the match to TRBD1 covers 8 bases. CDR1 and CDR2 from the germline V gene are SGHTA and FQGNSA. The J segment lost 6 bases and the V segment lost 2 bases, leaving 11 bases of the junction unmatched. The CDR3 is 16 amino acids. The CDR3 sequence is CASSLWTGQGRAEAFF. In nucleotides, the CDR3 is TGTGCCAGCAGCTTATGGACAGGGCAGGGTCGTGCTGAAGCTTTCTTT.

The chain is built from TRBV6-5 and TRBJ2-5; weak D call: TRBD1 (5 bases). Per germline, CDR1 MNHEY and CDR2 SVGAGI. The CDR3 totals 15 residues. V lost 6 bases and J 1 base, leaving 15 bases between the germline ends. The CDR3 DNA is TGTGCCAGCAGCGCCGACAGTATGACCCAAGAGACCCAGTACTTC. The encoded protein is CASSADSMTQETQYF.

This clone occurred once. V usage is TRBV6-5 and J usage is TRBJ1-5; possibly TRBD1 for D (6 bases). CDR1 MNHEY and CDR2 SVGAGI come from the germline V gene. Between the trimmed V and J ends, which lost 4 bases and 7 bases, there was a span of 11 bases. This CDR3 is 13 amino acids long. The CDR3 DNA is TGTGCCAGCAGTTGGACAGTGGGACAGCCCCAGCATTTT. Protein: CASSWTVGQPQHF.

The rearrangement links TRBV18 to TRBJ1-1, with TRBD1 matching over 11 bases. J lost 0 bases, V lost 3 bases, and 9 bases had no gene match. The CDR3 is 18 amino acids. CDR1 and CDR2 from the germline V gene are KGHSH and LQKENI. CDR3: CASSPGPWTGGLNTEAFF. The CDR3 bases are TGTGCCAGCTCACCCGGTCCCTGGACAGGGGGCTTGAACACTGAAGCTTTCTTT.

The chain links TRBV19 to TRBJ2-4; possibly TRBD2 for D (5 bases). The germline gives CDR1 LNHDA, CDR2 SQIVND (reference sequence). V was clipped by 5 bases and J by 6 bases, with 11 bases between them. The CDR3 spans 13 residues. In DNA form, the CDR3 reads TGTGCCAGTAGTGAGGTCCGGGGAAACATTCAGTACTTC. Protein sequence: CASSEVRGNIQYF.

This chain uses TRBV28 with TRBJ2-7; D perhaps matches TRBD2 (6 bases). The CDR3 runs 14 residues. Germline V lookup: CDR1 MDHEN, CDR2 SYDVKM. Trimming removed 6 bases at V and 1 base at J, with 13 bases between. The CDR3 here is CASSSGTLSYEQYF. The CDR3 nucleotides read TGTGCCAGCAGCTCCGGGACTTTATCCTACGAGCAGTACTTC.

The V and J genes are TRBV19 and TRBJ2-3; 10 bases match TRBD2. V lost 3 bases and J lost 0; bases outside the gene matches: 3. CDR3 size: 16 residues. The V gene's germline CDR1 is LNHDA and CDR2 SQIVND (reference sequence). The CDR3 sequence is CASSMLAGASTDTQYF. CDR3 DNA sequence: TGTGCCAGTAGTATGCTAGCGGGAGCGAGCACAGATACGCAGTATTTT.

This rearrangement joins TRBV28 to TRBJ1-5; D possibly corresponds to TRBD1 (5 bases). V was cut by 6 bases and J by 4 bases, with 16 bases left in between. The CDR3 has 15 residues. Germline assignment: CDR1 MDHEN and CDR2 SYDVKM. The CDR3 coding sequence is TGTGCCAGCAGCGCTCTGGGCCAGGGTAATCAGCCCCAGCATTTT. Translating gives CASSALGQGNQPQHF.

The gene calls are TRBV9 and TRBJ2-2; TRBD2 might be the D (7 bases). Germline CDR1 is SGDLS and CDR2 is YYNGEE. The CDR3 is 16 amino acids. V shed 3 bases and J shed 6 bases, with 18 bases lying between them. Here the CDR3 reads CASSARGGRAPGELFF. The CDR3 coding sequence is TGTGCCAGCAGCGCCAGGGGAGGGAGGGCCCCCGGGGAGCTGTTTTTT.

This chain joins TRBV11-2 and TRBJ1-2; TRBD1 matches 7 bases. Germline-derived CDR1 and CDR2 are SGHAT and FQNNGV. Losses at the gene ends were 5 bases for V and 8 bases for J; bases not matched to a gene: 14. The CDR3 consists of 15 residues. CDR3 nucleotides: TGTGCCAGCAGCCCCAGGGGGACCTCGCCGGGAGGCTACACCTTC. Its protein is CASSPRGTSPGGYTF.

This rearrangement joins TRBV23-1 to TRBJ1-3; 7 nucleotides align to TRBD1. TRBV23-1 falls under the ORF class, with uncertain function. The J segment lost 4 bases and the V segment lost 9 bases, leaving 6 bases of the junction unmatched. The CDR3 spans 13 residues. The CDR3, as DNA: TGCGCCAGATTGACAGGGATCGGAAACACCATATATTTT. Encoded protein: CARLTGIGNTIYF.